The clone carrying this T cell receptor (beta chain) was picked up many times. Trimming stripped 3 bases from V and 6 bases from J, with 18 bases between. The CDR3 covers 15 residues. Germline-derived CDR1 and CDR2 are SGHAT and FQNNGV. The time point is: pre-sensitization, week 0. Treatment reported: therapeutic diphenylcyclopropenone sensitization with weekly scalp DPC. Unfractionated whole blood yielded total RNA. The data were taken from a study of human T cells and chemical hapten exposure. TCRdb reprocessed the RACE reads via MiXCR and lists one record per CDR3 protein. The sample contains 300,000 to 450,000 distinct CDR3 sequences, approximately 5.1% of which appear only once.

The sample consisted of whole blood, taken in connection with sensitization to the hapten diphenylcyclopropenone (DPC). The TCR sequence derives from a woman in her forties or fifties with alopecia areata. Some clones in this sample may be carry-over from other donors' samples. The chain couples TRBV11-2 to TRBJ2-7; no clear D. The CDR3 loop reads CASSFRAWPDGEQYF. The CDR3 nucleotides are TGTGCCAGCAGCTTCCGGGCCTGGCCCGACGGCGAGCAGTACTTC.